Each of the 22 T cell receptor beta chains below was sequenced from the same sample in a study of breast tumors, draining lymph nodes, adjacent tissues. Axillary draining lymph nodes of breast cancer patients supplied the node samples. MiXCR, applied by TCRdb to the multiplex PCR reads, yields one record per CDR3 protein. The sample lists around 130,000 distinct CDR3 sequences; 20% were seen once. What was sequenced was axillary lymph node tissue. Receptors were obtained from a female donor with breast cancer. Some clones in this sample may be carry-over from other donors' samples.

This clonotype was picked up many times. The chain combines TRBV6-5 with TRBJ1-5; no firm D call. Germline V lookup: CDR1 MNHEY, CDR2 SVGAGI. The V end was cut by 0 bases, the J end by 5 bases, with 11 bases between. The CDR3 consists of 15 residues. Here the CDR3 reads CASSYSGAADQPQHF. The CDR3 coding sequence is TGTGCCAGCAGTTACTCGGGTGCGGCTGATCAGCCCCAGCATTTT.

At least ten counts were recorded for this clonotype. This chain joins TRBV2 and TRBJ2-7, with D unresolved. This CDR3 contains 12 residues. Germline lookup yields CDR1 SNHLY and CDR2 FYNNEI. The V and J ends lost 1 base and 3 bases respectively, with 4 bases between them. The CDR3 region has the DNA TGTGCCAGCAGTGAAGACGGCTACGAGCAGTACTTC. Translating gives CASSEDGYEQYF.

This clonotype came up many times. The chain couples TRBV6-5 to TRBJ1-4; D remains ambiguous. CDR3 length: 16 amino acids. Germline CDR1 MNHEY, CDR2 SVGAGI. V was clipped by 6 bases and J by 9 bases, with 23 bases between them. Written as DNA, the CDR3 is TGTGCCAGCAGCAACTCCGTACCGTATACAAGCAAAAAACTGTTTTTT. Its translation is CASSNSVPYTSKKLFF.

This clonotype has at least ten counts. The genes are TRBV5-1 and TRBJ2-3, with 12 nucleotides matching TRBD2. Losses at the gene ends were 4 bases for V and 6 bases for J; bases not matched to a gene: 12. Germline CDR1 reads SGHRS; CDR2 reads YFSETQ. This CDR3 is 17 amino acids long. The CDR3 sequence is CASSLRTSGNTADTQYF. CDR3 coding DNA: TGCGCCAGCAGCCTACGGACTAGCGGGAACACAGCGGATACGCAGTATTTT.

Of note for this clonotype: A much larger clone differs from this one at a single base, so this may be a read error. This rearrangement joins TRBV28 to TRBJ1-6; D unresolved. CDR1 is MDHEN, CDR2 SYDVKM, per germline. The CDR3 covers 14 residues. V was cut by 8 bases and J by 8 bases, with 16 bases left in between. The CDR3, as DNA: TGTGCCAGCGGTTCGCTGGGCAGCCATTCACCCCTCCACTTT. Protein sequence: CASGSLGSHSPLHF.

A word on this clonotype: This may stem from a read error, because a much larger clone lies one nucleotide away. The chain joins TRBV7-2 to TRBJ1-4; D not certain. V was trimmed by 5 bases and J by 3 bases, leaving 10 bases between them. The germline CDR1 and CDR2 sequences are SGHTA and FQGNSA. The CDR3 is made up of 14 amino acids. As DNA, the CDR3 is TGTGCCAGCAGCCCGGACGTAGCTAATGAAAAACTGTTTTTT. Protein product: CASSPDVANEKLFF.

There are many counts of this clonotype. The chain carries TRBV6-5 and TRBJ2-3, with 8 bases fitting TRBD1. The CDR3 totals 16 residues. Trimming removed 8 bases from V and 2 bases from J; junction bases left unmatched: 12. Germline V lookup: CDR1 MNHEY, CDR2 SVGAGI. The CDR3 DNA reads TGTGCCAGCCGACCCTCAGGACAGGGTATCACAGATACGCAGTATTTT. Its translation: CASRPSGQGITDTQYF.

The chain uses TRBV3-1 and TRBJ1-2; D is possibly TRBD1 (5 bases). Trimming removed 3 bases from V and 8 bases from J, with 19 bases in between. From germline, CDR1 is LGHDT and CDR2 YNNKEL (reference sequence). The CDR3 is 15 residues long. CDR3 sequence reads: CASSQAVRRGEGYTF. DNA for the CDR3: TGTGCCAGCAGCCAGGCCGTCCGGCGGGGGGAAGGCTACACCTTC. Variable domain in full (rest from reference TRBV3-1 and TRBJ1-2): DTAVSQTPKYLVTQMGNDKSIKCEQNLGHDTMYWYKQDSKKFLKIMFSYNNKELIINETVPNRFSPKSPDKAHLNLHINSLELGDSAVYFCASSQAVRRGEGYTFGSGTRLTVV.

This clonotype showed up many times. The genes are TRBV27 and TRBJ1-6, with D perhaps TRBD1 (5 bases). Germline V gives CDR1 MNHEY, CDR2 SMNVEV (reference sequence). The V end was cut by 8 bases, the J end by 1 base, with 15 bases between. CDR3 length: 16 amino acids. The CDR3 sequence: CASSTSSGSYNSPLHF. The CDR3 region has the DNA TGTGCCAGCTCCACGAGTTCAGGGTCCTATAATTCACCCCTCCACTTT.

This clonotype was seen repeatedly, ten times or more. The rearrangement links TRBV11-1 to TRBJ2-1; D unresolved. Between the trimmed V and J ends, which lost 1 base and 9 bases, there was a span of 10 bases. In germline, CDR1 is SGHAT, CDR2 FQDESV (reference sequence). This CDR3 contains 13 residues. The CDR3 loop reads CASSLVGSPEQFF. The CDR3, as DNA: TGTGCCAGCAGCTTAGTCGGTAGCCCTGAGCAGTTCTTC.

The sample holds a few counts of this clonotype. J is TRBJ1-2 and V is TRBV12-3 or TRBV12-4; TRBD1 agrees at 7 bases. V gave up 7 bases and J gave up 10 bases; unmatched junction bases: 12. This CDR3 is 13 amino acids long. Here the CDR3 reads CASTTPPGQAYTF. Written as DNA, the CDR3 is TGTGCCAGCACCACCCCCCCAGGACAGGCCTACACCTTC.

To note about this clonotype: A much larger clone lies a single base off, so this may be a read error. Here the CDR3 omits its conserved ending phenylalanine or tryptophan, so a read error is the likely source. V is TRBV19 and J is TRBJ1-5, with 10 bases aligning to TRBD1. The CDR3 consists of 17 residues. CDR1 and CDR2 (germline): LNHDA, SQIVND (reference sequence). Germline trimming cut 2 bases from V and 3 bases from J; bases unmatched to any gene: 7. CDR3 in amino acids: CASSIRDRGLVNQPQHV. Here the CDR3 DNA reads TGTGCCAGTAGTATAAGGGACAGGGGCTTAGTCAATCAGCCCCAGCATGTT.

This clonotype was recorded at least ten times. The gene calls are TRBV6-6 and TRBJ1-2, with 9 bases fitting TRBD1. CDR1 and CDR2 from the germline V gene are MNHNY and SVGAGI (reference sequence). The junction had 7 bases not matched to a gene; V was cut back by 2 bases and J by 6 bases. This CDR3 contains 15 residues. The CDR3 here is CASSYKGTGRDGYTF. For the CDR3, the DNA is TGTGCCAGCAGTTACAAGGGGACAGGGAGGGATGGCTACACCTTC.

Of note for this clonotype: A read error may explain this, as a much larger clone is one base away. This rearrangement joins TRBV19 to TRBJ2-1, with D possibly TRBD2 on 5 matching bases. V lost 4 bases, J lost 1 base, and 8 bases lay in between. Per germline, CDR1 LNHDA and CDR2 SQIVND (reference sequence). This CDR3 is built from 14 residues. The CDR3 DNA follows: TGTGCCAGTAGTAGTCGGGAATCCTACAATGAGCAGTTCTTC. It codes for CASSSRESYNEQFF. Supplemented by reference TRBV19 and TRBJ2-1, the full variable domain reads DGGITQSPKYLFRKEGQNVTLSCEQNLNHDAMYWYRQDPGQGLRLIYYSQIVNDFQKGDIAEGYSVSREKKESFPLTVTSAQKNPTAFYLCASSSRESYNEQFFGPGTRLTVL.

Remarks on this clonotype: A much more abundant neighbour one base away suggests this may be a read error. The genes are TRBV28 and TRBJ2-1; D is unclear. V lost 11 bases, J lost 7 bases, and 9 bases lay in between. This CDR3 region has 10 residues. The germline gives CDR1 MDHEN, CDR2 SYDVKM. The CDR3 region has the DNA TGTGCCGGCATGCGTAATGAGCAGTTCTTC. Residues: CAGMRNEQFF.

This clonotype has a count of ten or more. In DNA, the CDR3 is TGCGCCAGCAGCTTGGGATCTCAGGGAAATTCACCCCTCCACTTT. Translated: CASSLGSQGNSPLHF. This rearrangement joins TRBV5-1 to TRBJ1-6; possibly TRBD1 for D (5 bases). V was pared by 0 bases and J by 7 bases, with 11 bases between. CDR1 and CDR2 from the germline V gene are SGHRS and YFSETQ. The CDR3 covers 15 residues.

In its sample, this clonotype was seen many times. The chain couples TRBV5-8 to TRBJ1-5; D is unresolved. The CDR3 sequence is 14 residues long. The ends were cut back, 0 bases at V and 2 bases at J, with 6 bases in the middle. CDR1 SGHTS and CDR2 YDEGEE come from the germline V gene. In nucleotides, the CDR3 is TGTGCCAGCAGCTTGGGGCATGGCAATCAGCCCCAGCATTTT. Translated, it gives CASSLGHGNQPQHF. The full variable domain, with the rest looked up from reference TRBV5-8 and TRBJ1-5, is EAGVTQSPTHLIKTRGQQATLRCSPISGHTSVYWYQQALGLGLQFLLWYDEGEERNRGNFPPRFSGRQFPNYSSELNVNALELEDSALYLCASSLGHGNQPQHFGDGTRLSIL.

Ten or more counts support this clonotype. V is TRBV6-6 and J is TRBJ2-7; 7 bases fit TRBD1. With V trimmed by 0 bases and J by 0 bases, 5 bases remained unmatched. Germline assignment: CDR1 MNHNY and CDR2 SVGAGI (reference sequence). CDR3 length: 16 residues. CDR3 sequence (DNA): TGTGCCAGCAGTTACTCGGGCAGGGGGAACTCCTACGAGCAGTACTTC. It yields the protein CASSYSGRGNSYEQYF.

This clonotype was seen at least ten times. The CDR3 bases are TGCAGTGCTAGAGGGAACGATGGCTACACCTTC. Translation gives CSARGNDGYTF. The chain carries TRBV20-1 and TRBJ1-2; no clear D gene. The CDR3 consists of 11 residues. Germline V gene sequence: CDR1 DFQATT, CDR2 SNEGSKA (reference sequence). V lost 1 base, J lost 6 bases, and 6 bases lay in between.

In this sample, this clonotype turned up many times. The chain has TRBV5-8 and TRBJ2-7; D gene ambiguous. Trimming took 0 bases from V and 1 from J, leaving 8 bases between them. Germline assignment: CDR1 SGHTS and CDR2 YDEGEE. The CDR3 is 14 residues long. CDR3 amino acids: CASSLDGKSYEQYF. For the CDR3, the DNA is TGTGCCAGCAGCTTGGATGGCAAGTCCTACGAGCAGTACTTC.

This clonotype occurred a few times. The chain uses TRBV18 and TRBJ2-3, with 8 bases that match TRBD2. This CDR3 spans 16 amino acids. The trim removed 3 bases at V and 0 bases at J, leaving 5 bases unmatched. Germline assignment: CDR1 KGHSH and CDR2 LQKENI. CDR3 loop: CASSPVSGASTDTQYF. DNA of the CDR3: TGTGCCAGCTCACCCGTTAGCGGGGCGAGCACAGATACGCAGTATTTT.

This clonotype was recorded at least ten times. V usage is TRBV5-1 and J usage is TRBJ1-2; D gene unclear. The V end lost 0 bases, the J end lost 4 bases, and 13 bases lay between the germline ends. Germline V gene lookup returns CDR1 SGHRS and CDR2 YFSETQ. This CDR3 has 15 amino acids. CDR3 nucleotides: TGCGCCAGCAGCTTGGTACTGGGTTCGGGCTATGGCTACACCTTC. This translates into CASSLVLGSGYGYTF.